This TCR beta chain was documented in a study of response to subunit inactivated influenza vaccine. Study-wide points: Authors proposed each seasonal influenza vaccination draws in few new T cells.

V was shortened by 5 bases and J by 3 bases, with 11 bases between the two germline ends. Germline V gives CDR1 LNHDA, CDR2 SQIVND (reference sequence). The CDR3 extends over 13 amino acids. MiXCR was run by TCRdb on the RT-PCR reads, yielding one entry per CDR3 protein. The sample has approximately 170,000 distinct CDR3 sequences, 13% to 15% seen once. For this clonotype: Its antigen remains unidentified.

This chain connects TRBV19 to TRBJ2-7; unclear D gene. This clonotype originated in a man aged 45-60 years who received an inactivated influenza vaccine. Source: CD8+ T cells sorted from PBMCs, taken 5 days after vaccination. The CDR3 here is CASSFATNYEQYF. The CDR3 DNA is TGTGCCAGTAGTTTCGCTACAAACTACGAGCAGTACTTC.